One and the same sample provided the 14 T cell receptor beta chains below, sequenced in a study of blood T cell repertoires in COVID-19. Libraries were prepared by immunoSEQ multiplex PCR; TCRdb keeps only in-frame clonotypes and omits some of them. The sample consists of approximately 200,000 clones, roughly 92% of them appearing once. Sequencing input: peripheral blood. These receptors were obtained from a man aged 25 to 40 with COVID-19, enrolled during active disease.

The chain recombines TRBV5-1 with TRBJ2-1; 8 bases are a match to TRBD2. V was pared by 0 bases and J by 6 bases, with 2 bases of the junction left unmatched. The CDR3 spans 14 residues. The germline V gene has CDR1 SGHRS and CDR2 YFSETQ. The CDR3 sequence is CASSLGTSFNEQFF. The CDR3 nucleotides read TGCGCCAGCAGCTTGGGGACTAGCTTCAATGAGCAGTTCTTC.

The chain recombines TRBV2 with TRBJ1-2; the D gene is possibly TRBD1 (5 bases). CDR3 length: 12 amino acids. Deletions cut 5 bases from V and 5 bases from J, with 9 bases between. Germline loops: CDR1 SNHLY, CDR2 FYNNEI. The CDR3 region is CASSQRQYGYTF. Written as DNA, the CDR3 is TGTGCCAGCAGTCAAAGACAGTATGGCTACACCTTC.

The chain couples TRBV11-3 to TRBJ1-6; TRBD1 might be the D (5 bases). The germline V and J ends were trimmed by 1 base and 0 bases, with 10 bases remaining between them. Germline CDR1 and CDR2: SGHNT and YENEEA. The CDR3 contains 17 residues. This chain's CDR3 is CASSLAGWCSYNSPLHF. The CDR3 nucleotides are TGTGCCAGCAGCTTAGCAGGGTGGTGCTCCTATAATTCACCCCTCCACTTT.

The V call is TRBV4-1, the J call TRBJ2-7; TRBD1 aligns across 7 bases. V trimming: 1 base; J trimming: 5 bases; junction bases outside the gene matches: 20. Germline V lookup: CDR1 MGHRA, CDR2 YSYEKL. The CDR3 consists of 19 residues. CDR3 coding DNA: TGCGCCAGCAGCCAAGCAATAGTTCCCCGACAGGGAATTTTCAACGAGCAGTACTTC. Its translation is CASSQAIVPRQGIFNEQYF.

The chain employs TRBV19 and TRBJ1-5, with a weak D call TRBD1 (6 bases). V was clipped by 2 bases and J by 4 bases, with 15 bases between them. CDR3 length: 16 amino acids. Per the germline V gene, CDR1 is LNHDA and CDR2 is SQIVND (reference sequence). The DNA of the CDR3 is TGTGCCAGTAGTATACACAGGGCGACCATTAATCAGCCCCAGCATTTT. This translates into CASSIHRATINQPQHF.

This chain links TRBV19 with TRBJ1-3; a possible D gene is TRBD1 (5 bases). Germline CDR1 LNHDA, CDR2 SQIVND (reference sequence). V was pared by 8 bases and J by 0 bases, with 14 bases between. The CDR3 runs to 15 residues. DNA of the CDR3: TGTGCCAGTGAAACAGGTGCGAGCTCTGGAAACACCATATATTTT. It translates to CASETGASSGNTIYF.

The rearrangement links TRBV4-1 to TRBJ1-1; D unresolved. The CDR3 runs to 14 residues. CDR1 and CDR2 (germline): MGHRA, YSYEKL. V was trimmed by 1 base and J by 1 base, leaving 7 bases between them. The CDR3 DNA sequence: TGCGCCAGCAGCCAAGGAGGAGAGAACACTGAAGCTTTCTTT. Translation: CASSQGGENTEAFF.

This chain joins TRBV19 and TRBJ2-7, with 8 bases fitting TRBD1. The CDR3 is made up of 15 amino acids. Per the germline V gene, CDR1 is LNHDA and CDR2 is SQIVND (reference sequence). V trimming: 3 bases; J trimming: 6 bases; junction bases outside the gene matches: 10. CDR3 nucleotide sequence: TGTGCCAGTAGTATCCGCGGACAGGGAGGTCTCGAGCAGTACTTC. It encodes CASSIRGQGGLEQYF.

This clone was seen a handful of times. V usage is TRBV3-1 (or the pseudogene TRBV3-2) and J usage is TRBJ1-2; D gene unclear. Germline loops: CDR1 LGHDT, CDR2 YNNKEL (reference sequence). V lost 1 base to trimming and J lost 8 bases, with 17 bases between them. The CDR3 is 15 residues long. The CDR3 nucleotides are TGTGCCAGCAGCCAAGGTCCCAGGTTGGTCAACGGCTACACCTTC. Protein sequence: CASSQGPRLVNGYTF.

The V and J genes are TRBV2 and TRBJ1-1, with D perhaps TRBD1 (5 bases). This CDR3 contains 18 residues. Germline V gene sequence: CDR1 SNHLY, CDR2 FYNNEI. The ends were cut back, 4 bases at V and 5 bases at J, with 26 bases in the middle. The CDR3 nucleotides read TGTGCCAGCAGTGCAGGTCGGAGTACAGGACGGCAGAAAACTGAAGCTTTCTTT. Amino acids: CASSAGRSTGRQKTEAFF.

The chain is built from TRBV4-2 and TRBJ2-5, with 8 bases that match TRBD2. Per germline, CDR1 LGHNA and CDR2 YNFKEQ. Germline trimming cut 0 bases from V and 7 bases from J; bases unmatched to any gene: 10. The CDR3 has 16 amino acids. CDR3 DNA sequence: TGTGCCAGCAGCCAAGAGTCTAGCGGGCCCCGGTGGACCCAGTACTTC. As protein: CASSQESSGPRWTQYF.

This clone was recorded once. The V and J genes are TRBV9 and TRBJ2-5; the match to TRBD1 covers 10 bases. Trimming took 3 bases from V and 1 from J; bases not matched to a gene: 6. Germline CDR1 SGDLS, CDR2 YYNGEE. The CDR3 loop spans 16 amino acids. The CDR3 here is CASSGGQGGVQETQYF. The CDR3 coding sequence is TGTGCCAGCAGCGGAGGACAGGGGGGGGTCCAAGAGACCCAGTACTTC.

The chain employs TRBV3-1 (or the pseudogene TRBV3-2) and TRBJ2-3; 9 positions agree with TRBD1. Germline loops: CDR1 LGHDT, CDR2 YNNKEL (reference sequence). With V trimmed by 0 bases and J by 7 bases, 8 bases remained unmatched. CDR3 length: 16 amino acids. The CDR3 loop reads CASSQDATGGMNTQYF. In DNA form, the CDR3 reads TGTGCCAGCAGCCAAGATGCGACAGGGGGTATGAATACGCAGTATTTT.

The chain uses TRBV6-1 and TRBJ1-3; a possible D gene is TRBD1 (5 bases). Germline CDR1 is MNHNS and CDR2 is SASEGT. CDR3 size: 15 residues. V was pared by 2 bases and J by 4 bases, with 12 bases between. CDR3 coding DNA: TGTGCCAGCAGTGAATACGGGGGTAGGGGAAACACCATATATTTT. Residues: CASSEYGGRGNTIYF.